Each of the 21 T cell receptor beta chains below was sequenced from the same sample in a study of identical twins. Via MiXCR, TCRdb re-called the 5' RACE reads, giving one row per CDR3 protein. The table lists over 200,000 distinct CDR3 sequences, 5.5% to 7.5% of them singletons. These same records also appear under a second study, on T cells expressing NK-cell markers.

Sequencing was done on a sample of CD8+ T cells sorted from blood. Source of these receptors: a woman in her late teens or twenties in good health.

The chain couples TRBV20-1 to TRBJ2-3, with 12 nucleotides matching TRBD2. Germline V CDR1 and CDR2: DFQATT, SNEGSKA (reference sequence). V lost 0 bases and J lost 0; bases outside the gene matches: 1. The CDR3 sequence is 16 residues long. The CDR3: CSAREGTSGSTDTQYF. CDR3 nucleotides: TGCAGTGCTAGAGAAGGGACTAGCGGGAGCACAGATACGCAGTATTTT.

Note on this clonotype: This may arise from a read error, as a much more abundant clone is one base away. The CDR3 protein is CASSPNQDRVDGIQYF. CDR3 nucleotides: TGTGCCAGCAGCCCGAACCAGGACAGGGTTGACGGCATTCAGTACTTC. The chain combines TRBV2 with TRBJ2-4, with 8 bases identical to TRBD1. The trim removed 6 bases at V and 9 bases at J, leaving 16 bases unmatched. Germline CDR1 is SNHLY and CDR2 is FYNNEI. The CDR3 totals 16 residues. The variable domain in full, with the rest retrieved from reference TRBV2 and TRBJ2-4, is EPEVTQTPSHQVTQMGQEVILRCVPISNHLYFYWYRQILGQKVEFLVSFYNNEISEKSEIFDDQFSVERPDGSNFTLKIRSTKLEDSAMYFCASSPNQDRVDGIQYFGAGTRLSVL.

The V call is TRBV6-5, the J call TRBJ2-7; no definite D call. Trimming stripped 4 bases from V and 2 bases from J, with 18 bases between. This CDR3 has 16 amino acids. Germline CDR1 is MNHEY and CDR2 is SVGAGI. CDR3 nucleotide sequence: TGTGCCAGCAGTTCTCAGATGAGTGTTCCACCCTACGAGCAGTACTTC. Amino acid sequence: CASSSQMSVPPYEQYF.

The rearrangement uses TRBV4-3 and TRBJ2-6, with D hard to call. CDR1 is LGHNA, CDR2 YSLEER, per germline. Trimming cost V 4 bases and J 4 bases, with 5 bases left between them. The length of the CDR3 is 13 residues. CDR3 loop: CASSPPGANVLTF. The CDR3 coding sequence is TGCGCCAGCAGCCCACCCGGGGCCAACGTCCTGACTTTC.

This clonotype was observed many times. The V call is TRBV16, the J call TRBJ2-3, with D hard to call. The CDR3 contains 13 residues. CDR1 and CDR2 (germline): KGHSY, FQNENV. With 7 bases removed from V and 3 bases from J, the gap between germline ends came to 11 bases. For the CDR3, the DNA is TGTGCCAGCACCATCCCCCTGACAGATACGCAGTATTTT. Amino acid sequence: CASTIPLTDTQYF.

The chain joins TRBV29-1 to TRBJ2-7; D is perhaps TRBD1 (5 bases). V was clipped by 0 bases and J by 4 bases, with 10 bases between them. This CDR3 region has 13 residues. Germline V gene lookup returns CDR1 SQVTM and CDR2 ANQGSEA. CDR3 coding DNA: TGCAGCGTTGAAGACACGACAGAATACGAGCAGTACTTC. Translating gives CSVEDTTEYEQYF.

The CDR3 spells CASSLSLAGVETGELFF. The DNA of the CDR3 is TGTGCCAGCAGTCTGTCCCTAGCGGGAGTGGAGACCGGGGAGCTGTTTTTT. V gene TRBV27 combines with J gene TRBJ2-2; 10 bases align to TRBD2. Germline V gives CDR1 MNHEY, CDR2 SMNVEV (reference sequence). With V trimmed by 5 bases and J by 5 bases, 11 bases remained unmatched. The CDR3 is 17 amino acids.

The chain joins TRBV12-3 or TRBV12-4 to TRBJ2-7; 9 nucleotides agree with TRBD1. The CDR3 length is 13 residues. V lost 7 bases, J lost 6 bases, and 7 bases stayed unmatched. CDR3 in amino acids: CASNQLTGGEQYF. Written as DNA, the CDR3 is TGTGCCAGCAACCAACTGACAGGGGGCGAGCAGTACTTC.

The V and J genes are TRBV2 and TRBJ2-2; tentatively, D is TRBD1 or TRBD2 (5 bases each). The CDR3 covers 14 residues. With 8 bases removed from V and 3 bases from J, the gap between germline ends came to 13 bases. Per germline, CDR1 SNHLY and CDR2 FYNNEI. The CDR3 DNA is TGTGCCAGCTGGGGCAGGGAGTACACCGGGGAGCTGTTTTTT. It translates to CASWGREYTGELFF.

This clonotype was observed at least ten times. The chain employs TRBV5-1 and TRBJ2-7, with D possibly being TRBD2 (6 bases). V was trimmed by 0 bases and J by 3 bases, leaving 13 bases between them. This CDR3 contains 15 residues. The germline CDR1 and CDR2 sequences are SGHRS and YFSETQ. This chain's CDR3 is CASSLAGEEVYEQYF. CDR3 DNA: TGCGCCAGCAGCTTGGCGGGGGAAGAGGTCTACGAGCAGTACTTC.

This clonotype was detected a few times. Here the CDR3 reads CATSDGQGLGTQYF. The CDR3 DNA reads TGTGCCACCAGTGACGGCCAGGGCCTGGGTACGCAGTATTTT. This chain connects TRBV24-1 to TRBJ2-3, with D possibly TRBD1 on 5 matching bases. Trimming took 4 bases from V and 8 from J, leaving 15 bases between them. CDR3 size: 14 residues. CDR1 KGHDR and CDR2 SFDVKD come from the germline V gene.

This clonotype was counted many times. V gene TRBV6-4 combines with J gene TRBJ2-3; tentative D call: TRBD1 (5 bases). This CDR3 has 15 amino acids. Deletions cut 0 bases from V and 2 bases from J, with 9 bases between. Germline V gene sequence: CDR1 MRHNA, CDR2 SNTAGT. CDR3 amino acids: CASSDSKGHTDTQYF. Written as DNA, the CDR3 is TGTGCCAGCAGTGACTCGAAGGGGCACACAGATACGCAGTATTTT.

A few counts support this clonotype. V usage is TRBV21-1 and J usage is TRBJ2-2; the table's D call, TRBD1, has no DNA check behind it. TRBV21-1 counts as a pseudogene. The CDR3 sequence is 21 residues long. The CDR3: CASSKGGTGAPFFANTGELFF. The CDR3 nucleotides read TGTGCCAGCAGCAAAGGGGGGACAGGGGCCCCCTTCTTCGCGAACACCGGGGAGCTGTTTTTT.

This clonotype showed up just a few times. The rearrangement links TRBV5-1 to TRBJ2-7; maybe TRBD1 (6 bases). The CDR3 is made up of 14 amino acids. Germline V gene data show CDR1 as SGHRS and CDR2 as YFSETQ. V was clipped by 4 bases and J by 2 bases, with 13 bases between them. The CDR3 DNA is TGCGCCAGCAGCCCGGGATCAGGGGCCTACGAGCAGTACTTC. Translation: CASSPGSGAYEQYF.

The rearrangement uses TRBV6-1 and TRBJ2-7; D is undetermined. Trimming removed 6 bases at V and 4 bases at J, with 25 bases between. Per the germline V gene, CDR1 is MNHNS and CDR2 is SASEGT. This CDR3 is 17 amino acids long. The CDR3 nucleotides are TGTGCCAGCAGCCGCGACCAATGGGCCGAGTCAGGTTACGAGCAGTACTTC. Protein: CASSRDQWAESGYEQYF.

This clonotype was observed many times. The CDR3 here is CSVEGLFF. For the CDR3, the DNA is TGCAGCGTTGAAGGGCTGTTTTTT. The chain carries TRBV29-1 and TRBJ2-2; D uncertain. This CDR3 has 8 residues. CDR1 and CDR2 (germline): SQVTM, ANQGSEA. V dropped 1 base and J dropped 13 bases, with 1 base sitting between them.

There are many counts of this clonotype. This chain uses TRBV12-3 or TRBV12-4 with TRBJ1-2; D is undetermined. V was pared by 3 bases and J by 1 base, with 9 bases between. This CDR3 is 14 amino acids long. CDR3 in amino acids: CASSLASDNYGYTF. Here the CDR3 DNA reads TGTGCCAGCAGTTTGGCGTCCGATAACTATGGCTACACCTTC.

This clonotype has ten or more counts. The rearrangement links TRBV27 to TRBJ2-2, with 7 bases fitting TRBD1. The germline V gene has CDR1 MNHEY and CDR2 SMNVEV (reference sequence). CDR3 size: 15 residues. Losses at the gene ends were 6 bases for V and 6 bases for J; bases not matched to a gene: 10. CDR3 nucleotide sequence: TGTGCCAGCAGCCCTAACAGGGGTGTACCCGGGGAGCTGTTTTTT. This sequence encodes CASSPNRGVPGELFF.

The J gene is TRBJ2-3, the V gene TRBV2; no firm D call. This CDR3 comprises 13 residues. Per the germline V gene, CDR1 is SNHLY and CDR2 is FYNNEI. Deletions cut 9 bases from V and 7 bases from J, with 17 bases between. Here the CDR3 DNA reads TGTGCCAGAACAGAACCACTTGCTAATACGCAGTATTTT. It is translated as CARTEPLANTQYF.

This clonotype showed up many times. The rearrangement links TRBV12-3 or TRBV12-4 to TRBJ2-1; 10 bases line up with TRBD2. V shed 8 bases and J 8 bases; nucleotides not matched to a gene: 9. This CDR3 contains 14 residues. CDR3 loop: CASVSGGATHEQFF. CDR3 in DNA: TGTGCCAGCGTAAGCGGGGGGGCGACCCATGAGCAGTTCTTC.

This clonotype was counted at least ten times. The DNA of the CDR3 is TGTGCCATCCAGTTCCCGCTTAGCAACGAGCAGTACTTC. Translating it yields CAIQFPLSNEQYF. The chain couples TRBV12-3 or TRBV12-4 to TRBJ2-7; D not resolved. Trimming removed 10 bases from V and 5 bases from J, with 18 bases in between. The CDR3 is made up of 13 amino acids.